One sample yielded the 25 T cell receptor beta chains listed below, sequenced in a study of shared clonotypes between healthy human individuals. This table comes from immunoSEQ multiplex PCR, and its TCRdb copy is limited to in-frame clones, with some not included. The sample contains about 92,000 clones, over 60% of which appear only once. Sample: memory CD8+ T cells sorted from blood. Subset described: CD45RO+ cells pooled with CCR7-negative TemRA cells. Receptors originate from a man aged 30-40 years in good health.

The V gene is TRBV5-6, the J gene TRBJ2-3; 8 nucleotides agree with TRBD2. In germline, CDR1 is SGHDT, CDR2 YYEEEE. V trimming: 5 bases; J trimming: 2 bases; junction bases outside the gene matches: 10. The CDR3 consists of 16 residues. CDR3 DNA: TGTGCCAGCAGAACGGGAGGGCCATCAGCCACAGATACGCAGTATTTT. It codes for CASRTGGPSATDTQYF.

V usage is TRBV27 and J usage is TRBJ2-1, with unresolved D. CDR3 length equals 12 residues. V dropped 4 bases and J dropped 4 bases, with 5 bases sitting between them. CDR1 and CDR2 from the germline V gene are MNHEY and SMNVEV (reference sequence). CDR3 region: CASSSRYNEQFF. The CDR3 DNA is TGTGCCAGCAGTTCCCGGTACAATGAGCAGTTCTTC.

A few counts support this clone. This chain links TRBV5-1 with TRBJ2-7; 11 bases line up with TRBD1. The CDR3 spans 15 residues. Germline-derived CDR1 and CDR2 are SGHRS and YFSETQ. The V gene end was trimmed by 0 bases and the J gene end by 4 bases; junction bases not matched to a gene: 3. The CDR3 DNA reads as TGCGCCAGCAGCTTGGGCGGGACAGGGGGTTACGAGCAGTACTTC. Residues: CASSLGGTGGYEQYF.

The chain couples TRBV5-1 to TRBJ2-1, with D unclear. V shed 0 bases and J shed 15 bases, with 13 bases lying between them. Germline assignment: CDR1 SGHRS and CDR2 YFSETQ. The CDR3 runs 12 residues. The CDR3 DNA is TGCGCCAGCAGCTTGGAATTAGGAAGGCGGTTCTTC. This gives the protein CASSLELGRRFF.

This clone was seen a handful of times. This chain uses TRBV6-5 with TRBJ1-5; 7 bases are shared with TRBD1. This CDR3 is built from 14 residues. V lost 6 bases, J lost 4 bases, and 6 bases stayed unmatched. Germline V gives CDR1 MNHEY, CDR2 SVGAGI. Written as DNA, the CDR3 is TGTGCCAGCAGCCCAGGGACAGAGAATCAGCCCCAGCATTTT. Protein sequence: CASSPGTENQPQHF.

This chain links TRBV6-6 with TRBJ1-1, with 9 bases matching TRBD1. The CDR3 extends over 15 amino acids. With 4 bases clipped from V and 4 bases from J, the junction kept 7 bases outside the gene matches. Germline V CDR1 and CDR2: MNHNY, SVGAGI (reference sequence). The CDR3 region is CASSSLDRGSTEAFF. Here the CDR3 DNA reads TGTGCCAGCAGTTCCCTGGACAGGGGCTCCACTGAAGCTTTCTTT.

The chain combines TRBV6-6 with TRBJ1-4; D is unresolved. Trimming removed 5 bases from V and 13 bases from J, with 11 bases in between. CDR1 and CDR2 (germline): MNHNY, SVGAGI (reference sequence). The CDR3 has 11 amino acids. This CDR3 reads CASSQNKALFF. The DNA of the CDR3 is TGTGCCAGCAGTCAAAACAAGGCACTGTTTTTT.

The V gene is TRBV11-2, the J gene TRBJ2-7, with 10 positions matching TRBD2. Per germline, CDR1 SGHAT and CDR2 FQNNGV. This CDR3 contains 17 residues. The V gene end was trimmed by 4 bases and the J gene end by 6 bases; junction bases not matched to a gene: 15. This chain's CDR3 is CASSSSPPGLASGEQYF. The CDR3 nucleotides are TGTGCCAGCAGCTCCTCTCCCCCGGGACTAGCGAGCGGCGAGCAGTACTTC.

This chain connects TRBV29-1 to TRBJ1-1, with a possible D match to TRBD1 (5 bases). The V end was cut by 5 bases, the J end by 1 base, with 11 bases between. Looked up from germline, CDR1 is SQVTM and CDR2 is ANQGSEA. This CDR3 has 13 residues. CDR3: CSVFVGQNTEAFF. DNA for the CDR3: TGCAGCGTTTTCGTGGGGCAGAACACTGAAGCTTTCTTT.

This chain uses TRBV19 with TRBJ2-5; TRBD2 aligns across 10 bases. The junction had 25 bases not matched to a gene; V was cut back by 4 bases and J by 5 bases. There are 21 residues in the CDR3. Germline CDR1 is LNHDA and CDR2 is SQIVND (reference sequence). Written as DNA, the CDR3 is TGTGCCAGTAGTACAGGGGGAGAGGGACAGACCTTAGCGGGAGGTCACGAGACCCAGTACTTC. This codes for CASSTGGEGQTLAGGHETQYF.

The chain carries TRBV6-6 and TRBJ2-2; D is unclear. The germline gives CDR1 MNHNY, CDR2 SVGAGI (reference sequence). There are 14 residues in the CDR3. V was clipped by 3 bases and J by 1 base, with 6 bases between them. CDR3 nucleotides: TGTGCCAGCAGTTATGACAAGAACACCGGGGAGCTGTTTTTT. Amino acids: CASSYDKNTGELFF.

The V gene is TRBV15, the J gene TRBJ2-1, with D perhaps TRBD2 (6 bases). V lost 0 bases, J lost 1 base, and 13 bases lay in between. The germline V gene has CDR1 LNHNV and CDR2 YYDKDF (reference sequence). There are 17 residues in the CDR3. CDR3 sequence: CATSRDLVAGSYNEQFF. The CDR3 DNA sequence: TGTGCCACCAGCAGAGATCTGGTGGCGGGATCCTACAATGAGCAGTTCTTC.

Only a few counts were recorded for this clone. This chain connects TRBV7-2 to TRBJ2-7; D gene ambiguous. Deletions cut 5 bases from V and 3 bases from J, with 5 bases between. The V gene's germline CDR1 is SGHTA and CDR2 FQGNSA. This CDR3 region has 11 residues. The CDR3 DNA sequence: TGTGCCAGCAGCGTCAACTACGAGCAGTACTTC. Protein product: CASSVNYEQYF.

The chain has TRBV2 and TRBJ2-1, with 9 bases that match TRBD2. J lost 9 bases, V lost 9 bases, and 18 bases had no gene match. CDR3 size: 16 residues. Germline CDR1 is SNHLY and CDR2 is FYNNEI. CDR3 nucleotides: TGTGCCAGAGCCCCCGGGGTTGCGAGCGGGAGGTCTGAGCAGTTCTTC. Translated, it gives CARAPGVASGRSEQFF. Complete variable domain (other parts from reference TRBV2 and TRBJ2-1): EPEVTQTPSHQVTQMGQEVILRCVPISNHLYFYWYRQILGQKVEFLVSFYNNEISEKSEIFDDQFSVERPDGSNFTLKIRSTKLEDSAMYFCARAPGVASGRSEQFFGPGTRLTVL.

The rearrangement links TRBV2 to TRBJ2-1, with D perhaps TRBD2 (6 bases). This CDR3 comprises 15 residues. Trimming shortened V by 4 bases and J by 7 bases, and 17 bases separated the two germline ends. Germline values: CDR1 SNHLY, CDR2 FYNNEI. The DNA for the CDR3 is TGTGCCAGCAGTGGAGTTCGGGACTCCGTTAATGAGCAGTTCTTC. Translated, it gives CASSGVRDSVNEQFF.

The chain uses TRBV19 and TRBJ2-1; 10 bases match TRBD2. Trimming at V came to 5 bases and at J to 4 bases, leaving 8 bases not matched to a gene. The CDR3 has 16 amino acids. CDR1 is LNHDA, CDR2 SQIVND, per germline (reference sequence). CDR3 DNA sequence: TGTGCCAGTAGTGGGGTAGCGGGAGGTTTTTACAATGAGCAGTTCTTC. Encoded protein: CASSGVAGGFYNEQFF.

This chain uses TRBV7-9 with TRBJ2-5, with 7 bases identical to TRBD2. V shed 8 bases and J 2 bases; nucleotides not matched to a gene: 8. Germline V lookup: CDR1 SEHNR, CDR2 FQNEAQ (reference sequence). The CDR3 consists of 14 residues. This CDR3 reads CASHRASGQETQYF. Written as DNA, the CDR3 is TGTGCCAGCCACCGGGCTAGCGGACAAGAGACCCAGTACTTC.

The chain couples TRBV9 to TRBJ2-2; D call uncertain. Deletions cut 4 bases from V and 3 bases from J, with 10 bases between. CDR3 length: 14 residues. CDR1 and CDR2 (germline): SGDLS, YYNGEE. DNA for the CDR3: TGTGCCAGCAGCCCTGTGGGCGACACCGGGGAGCTGTTTTTT. This translates into CASSPVGDTGELFF.

This chain uses TRBV28 with TRBJ2-7, with TRBD2 matching 9 bases. With V trimmed by 3 bases and J by 2 bases, 2 bases remained unmatched. Germline CDR1 reads MDHEN; CDR2 reads SYDVKM. CDR3 size: 14 residues. CDR3 sequence reads: CASSLSGRTYEQYF. CDR3 nucleotides: TGTGCCAGCAGTTTGAGCGGGAGGACCTACGAGCAGTACTTC.

The chain recombines TRBV7-9 with TRBJ2-1; D is unclear. The germline gives CDR1 SEHNR, CDR2 FQNEAQ (reference sequence). The CDR3 runs 15 residues. V shed 2 bases and J shed 5 bases, with 13 bases lying between them. The CDR3 DNA reads TGTGCCAGCAGCTTATCTGAGACAACGAACAATGAGCAGTTCTTC. Its protein product is CASSLSETTNNEQFF.

V and J are TRBV5-6 and TRBJ1-2; D might be TRBD1 (6 bases). The CDR3 loop spans 15 amino acids. The germline V gene has CDR1 SGHDT and CDR2 YYEEEE. Between the trimmed V and J ends, which lost 1 base and 6 bases, there was a span of 16 bases. This chain's CDR3 is CASSLLSGAIDGYTF. In nucleotides, the CDR3 is TGTGCCAGCAGCTTGCTCTCGGGGGCGATCGATGGCTACACCTTC.

The J gene is TRBJ2-5, the V gene TRBV7-9, with D possibly being TRBD2 (5 bases). Trimming shortened V by 4 bases and J by 5 bases, and 17 bases separated the two germline ends. The CDR3 has 15 amino acids. CDR1 and CDR2 from the germline V gene are SEHNR and FQNEAQ (reference sequence). This chain's CDR3 is CASSSLWSERETQYF. The CDR3, as DNA: TGTGCCAGCAGCTCCCTCTGGTCAGAGCGGGAGACCCAGTACTTC.

V and J are TRBV7-9 and TRBJ1-1, with 7 bases that match TRBD1. Unmatched junction bases numbered 5, after V lost 5 bases and J lost 5 bases. Germline V gene lookup returns CDR1 SEHNR and CDR2 FQNEAQ (reference sequence). This CDR3 is 13 amino acids long. The CDR3 nucleotides are TGTGCCAGCAGCGAGGGACAGTCGACTGAAGCTTTCTTT. The encoded protein is CASSEGQSTEAFF.

This clone has more than one count but fewer than ten. This chain links TRBV10-1 with TRBJ2-7; D is possibly TRBD2 (5 bases). The ends were cut back, 8 bases at V and 3 bases at J, with 14 bases in the middle. The CDR3 totals 13 residues. Germline V gene lookup returns CDR1 WNHNN and CDR2 SYGVQD (reference sequence). The CDR3 DNA follows: TGCGCCAGCTCTGTTGCGACTAACTACGAGCAGTACTTC. Encoded protein: CASSVATNYEQYF.

The chain employs TRBV29-1 and TRBJ2-1; TRBD2 matches 9 bases. Unmatched junction bases numbered 12, after V lost 3 bases and J lost 0 bases. Germline lookup yields CDR1 SQVTM and CDR2 ANQGSEA. This CDR3 comprises 18 residues. In DNA form, the CDR3 reads TGCAGCGTTGATTTGGTACTAGCGGGCACTAACTCCTACAATGAGCAGTTCTTC. Translated, it gives CSVDLVLAGTNSYNEQFF.